This T cell receptor beta chain came from a study of CD8+ T cells in alopecia areata. The treatment is: oral pan-JAK inhibitor, 5-10 mg twice daily. The researchers isolated CD4+ and CD8+ T cells from PBMCs by sorting. Sequencing relied on a cDNA template that was reverse transcribed from extracted RNA. Clones were sequenced by immunoSEQ multiplex PCR, and TCRdb holds only the in-frame ones, with some missing. The top ten hold approximately 0.69% of the sample, which has about 190,000 clones, about three fifths seen once. General study findings and limits: For patients receiving tofacitinib, scalp clonality and expanded CD8+ clones among the top 100 significantly decreased. On tofacitinib, scalp and blood still held many of the expanded lesional clones.

Notes on this clone: Its antigen remains unidentified.

Per germline, CDR1 GTSNPN and CDR2 SVGIG (reference sequence). The CDR3 length is 13 residues. Between the trimmed V and J ends, which lost 2 bases and 2 bases, there was a span of 10 bases. The sample was CD4+ T cells sorted from blood, taken at week 4, from a patient treated with tofacitinib. The genes are TRBV30 and TRBJ2-7; D uncertain. The sequence was obtained from a human donor with alopecia areata. The CDR3 loop reads CAWSRQPPYEQYF. The CDR3 DNA reads as TGTGCCTGGAGTCGGCAGCCTCCCTACGAGCAGTACTTC.